This T cell receptor (beta chain) is from a study of T cells in Graves' hyperthyroidism and ophthalmopathy. Study-level findings and limits: Most thyroid clonotypes that were expanded above 0.001 also turned up in blood.

Per the germline V gene, CDR1 is MDHEN and CDR2 is SYDVKM. With 6 bases removed from V and 2 bases from J, the gap between germline ends came to 14 bases. The CDR3 loop spans 14 amino acids. About this clonotype itself: Antigen unknown.

Calling Graves' hyperthyroidism stable meant ophthalmopathy did not progress within 18 months. Diagnosing involved the use of clinical symptoms, serum thyroxine and TRAb, thyroid ultrasound and orbital computed tomography. Cells are PBMCs isolated from more than 8.5 ml of fresh blood. Amplified TCR beta CDR3 regions derived from RNA transcripts. First-round RT-PCR targeting the TCR CDR3 was performed with the HTBI primer set. TCRdb redid the calling of the multiplex PCR reads with MiXCR, one entry per CDR3 protein. The sample carries under 400,000 distinct CDR3 sequences, 20% to 25% recorded once. This chain joins TRBV28 and TRBJ2-7; possibly TRBD1 for D (6 bases). The sample was blood. This receptor was obtained from a woman in her fifties or sixties with Graves' hyperthyroidism. For the CDR3, the DNA is TGTGCCAGCAGCTTCACAGGGAAGCCCTACGAGCAGTACTTC. Protein sequence: CASSFTGKPYEQYF.